This T cell receptor (beta chain) was recovered during a study of blood T cell repertoires in COVID-19. In the study overall: Some COVID-19 samples were acute and others convalescent; all came from the United States, Italy and Spain.

The repertoire was sequenced with immunoSEQ multiplex PCR; TCRdb's copy has only in-frame clones and lacks some. The table records about 210,000 clones, 75% to 90% of them present only once. The germline CDR1 and CDR2 sequences are LGHDT and YNNKEL (reference sequence). Trimming removed 6 bases at V and 2 bases at J, with 13 bases between. This CDR3 has 14 residues. The clonotype comes from a woman between 40 and 50 years old with acute or convalescent COVID-19. The rearrangement uses TRBV3-1 (or the pseudogene TRBV3-2) and TRBJ1-2; D possibly corresponds to TRBD1 (5 bases). Specimen: peripheral blood. CDR3 amino acids: CASSSTGGNYGYTF. CDR3 bases: TGTGCCAGCAGTAGCACAGGTGGGAACTATGGCTACACCTTC.